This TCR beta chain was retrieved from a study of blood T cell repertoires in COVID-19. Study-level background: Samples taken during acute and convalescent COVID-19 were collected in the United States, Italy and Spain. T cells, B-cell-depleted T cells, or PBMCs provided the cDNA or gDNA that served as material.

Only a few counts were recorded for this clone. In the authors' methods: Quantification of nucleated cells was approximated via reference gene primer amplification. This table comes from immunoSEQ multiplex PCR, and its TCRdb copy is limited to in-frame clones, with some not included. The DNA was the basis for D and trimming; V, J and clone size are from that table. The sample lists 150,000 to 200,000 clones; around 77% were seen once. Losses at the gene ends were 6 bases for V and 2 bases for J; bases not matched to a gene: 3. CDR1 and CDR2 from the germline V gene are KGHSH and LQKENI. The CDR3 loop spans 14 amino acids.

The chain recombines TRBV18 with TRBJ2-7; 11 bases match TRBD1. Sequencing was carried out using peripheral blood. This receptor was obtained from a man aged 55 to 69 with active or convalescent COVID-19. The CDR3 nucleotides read TGTGCCAGCTCGAGGGACAGGGGGGCCTACGAGCAGTACTTC. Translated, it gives CASSRDRGAYEQYF.